This entry lists 23 T cell receptor beta chains sequenced from one sample in a study of early T cells in non-severe SARS-CoV-2 infection. Each CDR3 protein is one row after TCRdb ran MiXCR on the 5' RACE reads. The table lists roughly 46,000 distinct CDR3 sequences, over 5% of them singletons. The input for sequencing was whole blood, taken at baseline. Receptors originate from an adult who was a healthcare worker with PCR-confirmed SARS-CoV-2 infection or an uninfected control (not recorded which).

This clonotype was seen many times. The chain is built from TRBV12-1 and TRBJ1-5; the D call in the table, TRBD1, was not verified against the DNA. TRBV12-1 is assigned pseudogene status. This CDR3 spans 17 amino acids. In DNA form, the CDR3 reads TGTGCCAGCAGTTCCAATCCGACCGGGACAAGCAATCAGCCCCAGCATTTT. It encodes CASSSNPTGTSNQPQHF.

This clonotype was counted many times. The chain couples TRBV3-1 to TRBJ1-1; a weak D match, TRBD1 (6 bases). This CDR3 has 14 residues. CDR1 and CDR2 (germline): LGHDT, YNNKEL (reference sequence). V shed 3 bases and J shed 0 bases, with 8 bases lying between them. In DNA, the CDR3 is TGTGCCAGCAGCCAGGGACACCTGAACACTGAAGCTTTCTTT. It yields the protein CASSQGHLNTEAFF. Using reference TRBV3-1 and TRBJ1-1 for the parts outside the CDR3, the full variable domain is DTAVSQTPKYLVTQMGNDKSIKCEQNLGHDTMYWYKQDSKKFLKIMFSYNNKELIINETVPNRFSPKSPDKAHLNLHINSLELGDSAVYFCASSQGHLNTEAFFGQGTRLTVV.

This clonotype was counted ten times or more. The V and J genes are TRBV18 and TRBJ2-3; D is unresolved. Germline lookup yields CDR1 KGHSH and CDR2 LQKENI. This CDR3 is 12 amino acids long. V was shortened by 1 base and J by 6 bases, with 5 bases between the two germline ends. CDR3 DNA sequence: TGTGCCAGCTCACCACTTAAGGATACGCAGTATTTT. Translation: CASSPLKDTQYF.

This clonotype was seen ten or more times. The CDR3: CASSQDGQGTQYF. DNA for the CDR3: TGTGCCAGCAGCCAAGACGGGCAGGGCACGCAGTATTTT. J is TRBJ2-3 and V is TRBV9; the D gene is possibly TRBD1 (5 bases). With 4 bases removed from V and 9 bases from J, the gap between germline ends came to 15 bases. CDR1 is SGDLS, CDR2 YYNGEE, per germline. CDR3 length: 13 amino acids.

This clonotype was seen only a few times. This chain joins TRBV29-1 and TRBJ1-1; no clear D. The CDR3 sequence is 13 residues long. V lost 3 bases, J lost 4 bases, and 12 bases lay in between. Germline loops: CDR1 SQVTM, CDR2 ANQGSEA. The DNA of the CDR3 is TGCAGCGTTGACCGGGCCGGGAGCACTGAAGCTTTCTTT. Translated, it gives CSVDRAGSTEAFF. Together with reference TRBV29-1 and TRBJ1-1, the CDR3 gives the full variable domain: SAVISQKPSRDICQRGTSLTIQCQVDSQVTMMFWYRQQPGQSLTLIATANQGSEATYESGFVIDKFPISRPNLTFSTLTVSNMSPEDSSIYLCSVDRAGSTEAFFGQGTRLTVV.

This clonotype was seen many times. The rearrangement uses TRBV28 and TRBJ1-5; 9 bases align to TRBD1. With V trimmed by 4 bases and J by 9 bases, 10 bases remained unmatched. The CDR3 is made up of 15 amino acids. The germline CDR1 and CDR2 sequences are MDHEN and SYDVKM. CDR3 bases: TGTGCCAGCAGTTCGCCGGGACAGGGCTTACGGCCCCAGCATTTT. Encoded protein: CASSSPGQGLRPQHF.

Ten or more counts support this clonotype. The V gene is TRBV2, the J gene TRBJ2-3, with TRBD1 matching 7 bases. Germline CDR1 and CDR2: SNHLY and FYNNEI. V dropped 6 bases and J dropped 4; count of bases not matched to a gene: 1. The CDR3 covers 12 residues. The CDR3 DNA reads TGTGCCAGCAGGGGACAGTCAGATACGCAGTATTTT. Protein sequence: CASRGQSDTQYF.

The chain is built from TRBV7-9 and TRBJ1-2; D is possibly TRBD1 (6 bases). The CDR3 spans 13 residues. Deletions cut 5 bases from V and 5 bases from J, with 12 bases between. In germline, CDR1 is SEHNR, CDR2 FQNEAQ (reference sequence). This chain's CDR3 is CASSPGTGYGYTF. In DNA form, the CDR3 reads TGTGCCAGCAGCCCGGGAACAGGGTATGGCTACACCTTC.

This clonotype was observed many times. The chain uses TRBV28 and TRBJ2-5; 8 bases match TRBD2. The V gene's germline CDR1 is MDHEN and CDR2 SYDVKM. The CDR3 loop spans 14 amino acids. The CDR3 nucleotides read TGTGATCTCAAAGTGATCGGGAGGGTAGAGACCCAGTACTTC. It codes for CDLKVIGRVETQYF. Complete variable domain (other parts from reference TRBV28 and TRBJ2-5): DVKVTQSSRYLVKRTGEKVFLECVQDMDHENMFWYRQDPGLGLRLIYFSYDVKMKEKGDIPEGYSVSREKKERFSLILESASTNQTSMYLCDLKVIGRVETQYFGPGTRLLVL.

J is TRBJ2-3 and V is TRBV11-2; the D is unclear. This CDR3 contains 14 residues. The germline CDR1 and CDR2 sequences are SGHAT and FQNNGV. The ends were cut back, 2 bases at V and 2 bases at J, with 8 bases in the middle. The CDR3 nucleotides are TGTGCCAGCAGCTTACGTTCGTCCACAGATACGCAGTATTTT. Translating gives CASSLRSSTDTQYF. The whole variable domain, remainder taken from reference TRBV11-2 and TRBJ2-3, is EAGVAQSPRYKIIEKRQSVAFWCNPISGHATLYWYQQILGQGPKLLIQFQNNGVVDDSQLPKDRFSAERLKGVDSTLKIQPAKLEDSAVYLCASSLRSSTDTQYFGPGTRLTVL.

This clonotype was counted between two and nine times. This chain links TRBV13 with TRBJ2-5; 8 bases line up with TRBD1. Germline CDR1 reads PRHDT; CDR2 reads FYEKMQ (reference sequence). The CDR3 is made up of 14 amino acids. J gave up 6 bases and V 4 bases, and 7 bases lay outside the gene matches. In DNA form, the CDR3 reads TGTGCCAGCAGCTCACTTACAGGGGGGAAGACCCAGTACTTC. It yields the protein CASSSLTGGKTQYF.

At least ten counts were recorded for this clonotype. The chain combines TRBV11-3 with TRBJ2-1, with D possibly TRBD1 on 6 matching bases. Trimming stripped 5 bases from V and 4 bases from J, with 18 bases between. Germline-derived CDR1 and CDR2 are SGHNT and YENEEA. The CDR3 runs to 16 residues. The CDR3 loop reads CASSVTGTPAYNEQFF. DNA of the CDR3: TGTGCCAGCAGCGTAACCGGGACACCCGCGTACAATGAGCAGTTCTTC.

The J gene is TRBJ1-5, the V gene TRBV5-1, with D tentatively TRBD1 (6 bases). CDR1 SGHRS and CDR2 YFSETQ come from the germline V gene. The V end lost 2 bases, the J end lost 6 bases, and 12 bases lay between the germline ends. This CDR3 spans 14 amino acids. The CDR3 here is CASSLHEGGQPQHF. The CDR3, as DNA: TGCGCCAGCAGCTTACATGAAGGGGGTCAGCCCCAGCATTTT.

This clonotype was seen ten or more times. V usage is TRBV5-1 and J usage is TRBJ2-3; the match to TRBD2 covers 9 bases. The CDR3 runs 14 residues. The V segment lost 0 bases and the J segment 6 bases; nucleotides outside the gene matches: 2. CDR1 is SGHRS and CDR2 is YFSETQ in the germline V gene. The DNA for the CDR3 is TGCGCCAGCAGCTTGGAGAGCGGGAGGGATACGCAGTATTTT. Residues: CASSLESGRDTQYF.

This clonotype appeared many times. This chain connects TRBV30 to TRBJ2-1; 7 nucleotides agree with TRBD2. The germline V gene encodes CDR1 GTSNPN and CDR2 SVGIG (reference sequence). With 3 bases clipped from V and 8 bases from J, the junction kept 16 bases outside the gene matches. The CDR3 covers 16 residues. The CDR3 DNA sequence: TGTGCCTGGAGCCGGCTAGCGGTCAACCACGGGGATGAGCAGTTCTTC. This translates into CAWSRLAVNHGDEQFF.

This clonotype was seen many times. V gene TRBV7-9 combines with J gene TRBJ2-3; D is perhaps TRBD1 or TRBD2 (6 bases each). The germline V and J ends were trimmed by 5 bases and 2 bases, with 14 bases remaining between them. The germline V gene has CDR1 SEHNR and CDR2 FQNEAQ (reference sequence). The CDR3 length is 15 residues. The DNA of the CDR3 is TGTGCCAGCAGCCAGGGGCTAGCGCTCACAGATACGCAGTATTTT. Translated: CASSQGLALTDTQYF.

At least ten counts were recorded for this clonotype. This sequence joins TRBV27 and TRBJ1-2, with TRBD1 as a possible D gene (5 bases). The V gene's germline CDR1 is MNHEY and CDR2 SMNVEV (reference sequence). This CDR3 is built from 13 residues. With 2 bases removed from V and 2 bases from J, the gap between germline ends came to 6 bases. In DNA form, the CDR3 reads TGTGCCAGCAGTTTACGGGGGAACTATGGCTACACCTTC. Translated: CASSLRGNYGYTF.

A few counts support this clonotype. J is TRBJ2-1 and V is TRBV12-5; TRBD2 aligns across 7 bases. The CDR3 has 12 amino acids. From germline, CDR1 is LGHNT and CDR2 FRNRAP. V trimming: 6 bases; J trimming: 8 bases; junction bases outside the gene matches: 4. The CDR3 DNA reads TGTGCTAGTGGGCAAGCGGGACATGAGCAGTTCTTC. This sequence encodes CASGQAGHEQFF.

The gene calls are TRBV29-1 and TRBJ1-2; 11 bases match TRBD1. With V trimmed by 5 bases and J by 3 bases, 2 bases remained unmatched. The CDR3 is made up of 13 amino acids. Germline V gene sequence: CDR1 SQVTM, CDR2 ANQGSEA. CDR3 coding DNA: TGCAGCGTTCGGACAGGGGGCCACTATGGCTACACCTTC. Its protein is CSVRTGGHYGYTF. The whole variable domain, remainder taken from reference TRBV29-1 and TRBJ1-2, is SAVISQKPSRDICQRGTSLTIQCQVDSQVTMMFWYRQQPGQSLTLIATANQGSEATYESGFVIDKFPISRPNLTFSTLTVSNMSPEDSSIYLCSVRTGGHYGYTFGSGTRLTVV.

This clonotype was detected many times. V usage is TRBV29-1 and J usage is TRBJ2-3; tentative D call: TRBD2 (5 bases). Germline V CDR1 and CDR2: SQVTM, ANQGSEA. The CDR3 is made up of 13 amino acids. The V and J ends lost 0 bases and 7 bases respectively, with 11 bases between them. CDR3 region: CSVEERGPNTQYF. Written as DNA, the CDR3 is TGCAGCGTTGAAGAAAGAGGGCCGAATACGCAGTATTTT.

The rearrangement links TRBV9 to TRBJ1-1, with D hard to call. Trimming took off 7 bases at V and 1 base at J, with 5 bases between the two ends. The CDR3 totals 11 residues. Germline CDR1 and CDR2: SGDLS and YYNGEE. The CDR3: CASGKNTEAFF. The CDR3 DNA sequence: TGTGCCAGCGGGAAGAACACTGAAGCTTTCTTT.

This clonotype was recorded at least ten times. The J gene is TRBJ2-3, the V gene TRBV7-2; weak D call: TRBD2 (5 bases). The CDR3 is 15 residues long. V was cut by 0 bases and J by 0 bases, with 7 bases left in between. Germline V gene sequence: CDR1 SGHTA, CDR2 FQGNSA. The CDR3 loop is CASSLAGLSTDTQYF. CDR3 DNA: TGTGCCAGCAGCTTAGCAGGACTTAGCACAGATACGCAGTATTTT.

Only a few counts were recorded for this clonotype. The gene calls are TRBV28 and TRBJ2-1; 9 nucleotides align to TRBD2. The CDR3 totals 16 residues. V trimming: 4 bases; J trimming: 3 bases; junction bases outside the gene matches: 7. Germline CDR1 is MDHEN and CDR2 is SYDVKM. The CDR3 region has the DNA TGTGCCAGCAGTTCCCTTAGCGGGAGATACTACAATGAGCAGTTCTTC. Translating gives CASSSLSGRYYNEQFF.